Listed below are T cell receptor beta chains from one sample, sequenced in a study of cytomegalovirus exposure and HLA in healthy donors. Sequencing used immunoSEQ multiplex PCR; TCRdb keeps in-frame clones, though not all of them. Of more than 50,000 clones listed, about 70% are singletons. Sequencing used PBMCs. These receptors all come from a woman aged 55-70 years in good health and CMV-seropositive. Each CDR3 is given with its conserved first and last residue. The D gene is left open where the match is weak. Not every row has a clone size; where given, it reads once, few, many or a size class.

D | J | V | size | DNA | CDR3
. | TRBJ1-5 | TRBV25-1 | . | TGTGCCAGCAGTGAAGGTTTACATAGCAATCAGCCCCAGCATTTT | CASSEGLHSNQPQHF
. | TRBJ1-2 | TRBV6-1 | . | TGTGCCAGCAGTGAAAACGAGGAGTATTATGGCTACACCTTC | CASSENEEYYGYTF
TRBD1 | TRBJ1-5 | TRBV15 | . | TGTGCCACCAGCAGGACAGGGGTGATAGGTCAGCCCCAGCATTTT | CATSRTGVIGQPQHF
TRBD1 | TRBJ1-1 | TRBV6-5 | . | TGTGCCAGCAGTTCCGGGACAGGGACCACTGAAGCTTTCTTT | CASSSGTGTTEAFF
. | TRBJ1-1 | TRBV19 | . | TGTGCCAGCACAAGGGTCCCGGGGACTGAAGCTTTCTTT | CASTRVPGTEAFF
. | TRBJ2-5 | TRBV7-6 | once | TGTGCCAGCAGCTTACGCGCTTTCCAAGAGACCCAGTACTTC | CASSLRAFQETQYF
. | TRBJ2-1 | TRBV4-1 | . | TGCGCCAGCAGCCCTGGCCATCGGGTATACAATGAGCAGTTCTTC | CASSPGHRVYNEQFF
. | TRBJ1-4 | TRBV2 | . | TGTGCCAGCAGTGACACAACTAATGAAAAACTGTTTTTT | CASSDTTNEKLFF
TRBD1 | TRBJ1-3 | TRBV7-2 | . | TGTGCCAGCAGCCCCAGCCCATCGGGACAGGGTAGGGGAAACACCATATATTTT | CASSPSPSGQGRGNTIYF
. | TRBJ1-1 | TRBV11-2 | few | TGTGCCAGCAGCTTAGGAGCAGGCACTGAAGCTTTCTTT | CASSLGAGTEAFF
. | TRBJ1-4 | TRBV9 | . | TGTGCCAGCAGCGCCCACCGGGGGGCGACTAATGAAAAACTGTTTTTT | CASSAHRGATNEKLFF
. | TRBJ1-6 | TRBV6-5 | few | TGTGCCAGCAGCTCCGACGGCGGGGGGGCACCCCTCCACTTT | CASSSDGGGAPLHF
TRBD1 | TRBJ1-1 | TRBV7-9 | . | TGTTCCAGCAGACAGGGGGAGGTGAACACTGAAGCTTTCTTT | CSSRQGEVNTEAFF
. | TRBJ1-2 | TRBV6-1 | . | TGTGCCAGCAGTGTGACATCTCTCTATGGCTACACCTTC | CASSVTSLYGYTF
. | TRBJ2-5 | TRBV11-2 | . | TGTGCCAGCAGGGGTCTCAGGGGGGCACTAACAGAGACCCAGTACTTC | CASRGLRGALTETQYF
TRBD1 | TRBJ1-2 | TRBV10-1 | medium-sized | TGCGCCAGCAGTGAGACCCGACAGGGAGGCTACACCTTC | CASSETRQGGYTF
TRBD2 | TRBJ2-1 | TRBV9 | . | TGTGCCAGCAGCGTAGGCGGGGGGGCGAACAATGAGCAGTTCTTC | CASSVGGGANNEQFF
. | TRBJ1-1 | TRBV7-6 | . | TGTGCCAGCAGCCAAACTACAGGGATACGAAAAAACACTGAAGCTTTCTTT | CASSQTTGIRKNTEAFF
. | TRBJ1-2 | TRBV28 | medium-sized | TGTGCCAGCAGTTTACACGACTCAGGAGGGGCACTCAACTATGGCTACACCTTC | CASSLHDSGGALNYGYTF
. | TRBJ2-7 | TRBV21-1 | . | TGTGCCAGCAGCGCGGGATTTCCCCCCTACGAGCAGTACTTC | CASSAGFPPYEQYF
TRBD2 | TRBJ2-5 | TRBV5-1 | . | TGCGCCAGCAGCTTGTGGGGTAGCGGGGCCTCGGGAGAGACCCAGTACTTC | CASSLWGSGASGETQYF
. | TRBJ1-3 | TRBV2 | . | TGTGCCAGCAGGGTCTCTACAGGGACTGGAAACACCATATATTTT | CASRVSTGTGNTIYF
TRBD1 | TRBJ1-1 | TRBV7-2 | . | TGTGCCAGCAGCTTTGGACAGGTGAAGAACACTGAAGCTTTCTTT | CASSFGQVKNTEAFF
. | TRBJ1-2 | TRBV29-1 | once | TGCAGCGTTGGGGTGACAGGTGCCCTAGGCTATGGCTACACCTTC | CSVGVTGALGYGYTF
TRBD1 | TRBJ2-5 | TRBV25-1 | . | TGTGCCAGCAGTGACCCAGAACAGGGGGGTGAGACCCAGTACTTC | CASSDPEQGGETQYF
. | TRBJ1-2 | TRBV6-1 | . | TGTGCCAGCAGGAAGGAGGGGACGGCCTATGGCTACACCTTC | CASRKEGTAYGYTF
TRBD1 | TRBJ1-2 | TRBV2 | . | TGTGCCAGCAGTTCGGACAGGGGAGACGGCTACACCTTC | CASSSDRGDGYTF
. | TRBJ2-7 | TRBV4-2 | once | TGTGCCAGCAGCCAAGACAAGGGGCCCCAGGACGAGCAGTACTTC | CASSQDKGPQDEQYF
TRBD1 | TRBJ2-5 | TRBV5-4 | . | TGTGCCAGCAGCGGAGACAGGGTTAGGAGCCAAGAGACCCAGTACTTC | CASSGDRVRSQETQYF
. | TRBJ1-3 | TRBV6-5 | . | TGTGCCAGCAGTTACTCTGGGGGGAAAGGAGACACCATATATTTT | CASSYSGGKGDTIYF
. | TRBJ1-4 | TRBV9 | . | TGTGCCAGCAGCGTAGAGGGAGGCGTGAATGAAAAACTGTTTTTT | CASSVEGGVNEKLFF
. | TRBJ2-7 | TRBV18 | . | TGTGCCAGCTCACACGGTCAAAAAAACGAGCAGTACTTC | CASSHGQKNEQYF
TRBD1 | TRBJ1-2 | TRBV27 | . | TGTGCCAGCAGCCGGACCGGGACAGGGGAGGAGGCTAACTATGGCTACACCTTC | CASSRTGTGEEANYGYTF
TRBD1 | TRBJ1-2 | TRBV4-3 | . | TGCGCCAGCAGCCAAGCCCAGGGGGGAAGGCTTAATCGGGGCTACACCTTC | CASSQAQGGRLNRGYTF
. | TRBJ2-7 | TRBV5-5 | . | TGCGCCAGCAGCTCGGACAGTACCTCCTACGAGCAGTACTTC | CASSSDSTSYEQYF
TRBD1 | TRBJ2-1 | TRBV7-8 | . | TGTGCCAGCAGCTCTCGGACAGGGATAAATGAGCAGTTCTTC | CASSSRTGINEQFF
TRBD1 | TRBJ1-4 | TRBV4-3 | . | TGCGCCAGCAGTCACGGGACAGTCAATGAAAAACTGTTTTTT | CASSHGTVNEKLFF
. | TRBJ2-7 | TRBV13 | . | TGTGCCAGCAGCTCCACGACAGAAGCCTACGAGCAGTACTTC | CASSSTTEAYEQYF
TRBD1 | TRBJ2-1 | TRBV7-2 | . | TGTGCCAGCAGCTCCAGGACAGGGGGCTTCCTTGAGCAGTTCTTC | CASSSRTGGFLEQFF
TRBD1 | TRBJ1-2 | TRBV7-7 | . | TGTGCTAGCAGCTTAGTATGTATTTTAGGGGACAGGGGGCGTCCAAGTGGCTACACCTTC | CASSLVCILGDRGRPSGYTF
TRBD1 | TRBJ1-2 | TRBV28 | . | TGTGCCAGCGGGGACAGAAGTTCTAACTATGGCTACACCTTC | CASGDRSSNYGYTF
. | TRBJ1-2 | TRBV27 | . | TGTGCCAGCAGTTCGATAGGCGGCAATACCTATGGCTACACCTTC | CASSSIGGNTYGYTF
TRBD1 | TRBJ1-2 | TRBV5-4 | once | TGTGCCAGCAGCGCGGGACAGGGGAACGGTGGCTACACCTTC | CASSAGQGNGGYTF
TRBD2 | TRBJ2-1 | TRBV7-2 | . | TGTGCCAGCAGCCCGGTCGCGGGGGCCTACAATGAGCAGTTCTTC | CASSPVAGAYNEQFF
. | TRBJ1-2 | TRBV6-5 | . | TGTGCCAGCAGTTACGACGGTCGGCAGGCGATCTATGGCTACACCTTC | CASSYDGRQAIYGYTF
TRBD1 | TRBJ2-2 | TRBV19 | . | TGTGCCAGTAGTGTACAGGGGTCCGGGGAGCTGTTTTTT | CASSVQGSGELFF
. | TRBJ2-3 | TRBV29-1 | . | TGCAGCGTTGATGAGGGCACAGATACGCAGTATTTT | CSVDEGTDTQYF
TRBD2 | TRBJ2-2 | TRBV7-9 | . | TGTTCCAGCAGCCCTCCTACTAGCGGGGGCCCCACCGGGGAGCTGTTTTTT | CSSSPPTSGGPTGELFF
. | TRBJ2-3 | TRBV9 | . | TGTGCCAGCAGCGTAGACTCATTACCCGGAGATACGCAGTATTTT | CASSVDSLPGDTQYF
TRBD2 | TRBJ2-5 | TRBV7-2 | . | TGTGCCAGCAGCCCGGGACTAGCGAACCGGGAGACCCAGTACTTC | CASSPGLANRETQYF
TRBD1 | TRBJ1-1 | TRBV10-3 | . | TGTGCCATCAAAGGGTCAGGGGGCGACCACACTGAAGCTTTCTTT | CAIKGSGGDHTEAFF
. | TRBJ2-5 | TRBV10-1 | . | TGCGCCAGCAGTGGACAGCTAGAGACCCAGTACTTC | CASSGQLETQYF